The text below deals with one TCR beta chain. What it binds is unknown. TCRdb re-called the 5' RACE reads with MiXCR, one entry per CDR3 protein. This table holds about 400,000 distinct CDR3 sequences, more than 20% found once. These data are taken from a study of T-cell memory formation after mild COVID-19. Findings and caveats of the study: Clones which contracted sat mainly in CM and EM if CD4+, and in EMRA if CD8+. Day 15 to 85 contracting clones showed balanced CD4/CD8; later expanders leaned CD4+. A subset of responding clones appeared in pre-infection memory, suggesting cross-reactive memory joined.

The V and J ends lost 1 base and 3 bases respectively, with 13 bases between them. The CDR3 is 15 amino acids. The TCR sequence derives from an adult woman who had mild COVID-19 (a few samples of this study predate the infection). Cell type and time point are not known. What was sequenced was PBMCs or a T cell subset sorted from them (not recorded which). The V call is TRBV12-3 or TRBV12-4, the J call TRBJ2-7; D ambiguous. In DNA, the CDR3 is TGTGCCAGCAGTTTAGGACTGTCGCCGGGCTACGAGCAGTACTTC. Encoded protein: CASSLGLSPGYEQYF.